Listed here are 3 T cell receptor beta chains from one sample, sequenced in a study of CD8 T cells in Susac syndrome. Roughly 0.45 to 1 ug RNA was reverse transcribed with random hexamers. TCRdb ran MiXCR on the immunoSEQ multiplex PCR reads and lists one entry per CDR3 protein. This table has some 300,000 distinct CDR3 sequences, roughly 81% appearing once. The sequenced sample was CD8+ T cells from PBMCs. The source of these receptors is a human donor with multiple sclerosis.

V usage is TRBV2 and J usage is TRBJ2-7, with 10 bases matching TRBD2. V shed 6 bases, J shed 5 bases, and the junction held 10 bases outside the gene matches. The CDR3 runs 15 residues. Germline CDR1 and CDR2: SNHLY and FYNNEI. The CDR3: CASRGPGTSEDEQYF. CDR3 DNA: TGTGCCAGCAGAGGACCCGGGACTAGCGAGGACGAGCAGTACTTC.

This clonotype was observed a single time. This rearrangement joins TRBV24-1 to TRBJ1-1, with D possibly being TRBD1 (6 bases). Germline CDR1 is KGHDR and CDR2 is SFDVKD. V lost 12 bases to trimming and J lost 1 base, with 17 bases between them. This CDR3 is 14 amino acids long. The CDR3 DNA reads as TGTGCCGCCGTGAACAGGGAGTCGAACACTGAAGCTTTCTTT. Protein sequence: CAAVNRESNTEAFF.

The chain is built from TRBV7-8 and TRBJ2-1; 8 nucleotides align to TRBD2. V shed 1 base and J 14 bases; nucleotides not matched to a gene: 7. This CDR3 region has 13 residues. Per the germline V gene, CDR1 is SGHVS and CDR2 is FQNEAQ. The CDR3 reads CASSLEAGAVEFF. CDR3 in DNA: TGTGCCAGCAGCTTAGAAGCGGGGGCGGTGGAGTTCTTC.